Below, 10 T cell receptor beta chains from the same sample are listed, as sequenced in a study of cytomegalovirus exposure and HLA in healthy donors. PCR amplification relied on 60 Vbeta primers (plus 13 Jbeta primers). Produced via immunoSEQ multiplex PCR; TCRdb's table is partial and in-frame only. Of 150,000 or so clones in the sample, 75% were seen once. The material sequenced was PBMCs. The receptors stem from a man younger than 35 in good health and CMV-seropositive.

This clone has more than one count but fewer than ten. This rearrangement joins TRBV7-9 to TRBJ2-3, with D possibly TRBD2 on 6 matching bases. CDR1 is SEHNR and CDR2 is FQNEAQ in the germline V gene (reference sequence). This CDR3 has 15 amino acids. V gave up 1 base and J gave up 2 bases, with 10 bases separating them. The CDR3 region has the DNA TGTGCCAGCAGCTTAGATGGAGGGGACACAGATACGCAGTATTTT. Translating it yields CASSLDGGDTDTQYF. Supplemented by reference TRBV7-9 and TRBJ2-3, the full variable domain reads DTGVSQNPRHKITKRGQNVTFRCDPISEHNRLYWYRQTLGQGPEFLTYFQNEAQLEKSRLLSDRFSAERPKGSFSTLEIQRTEQGDSAMYLCASSLDGGDTDTQYFGPGTRLTVL.

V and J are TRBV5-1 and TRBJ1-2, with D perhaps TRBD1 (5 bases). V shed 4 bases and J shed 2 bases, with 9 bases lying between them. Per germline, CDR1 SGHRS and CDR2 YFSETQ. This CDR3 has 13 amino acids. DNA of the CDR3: TGCGCCAGCAGCCCCAGGGTAAACTATGGCTACACCTTC. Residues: CASSPRVNYGYTF.

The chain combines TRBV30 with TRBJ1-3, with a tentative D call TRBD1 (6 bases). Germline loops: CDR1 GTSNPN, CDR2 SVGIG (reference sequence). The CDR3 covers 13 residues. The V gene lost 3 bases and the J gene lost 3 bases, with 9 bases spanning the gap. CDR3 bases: TGTGCCTGGAGGGACAGAGGTGGAAACACCATATATTTT. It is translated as CAWRDRGGNTIYF.

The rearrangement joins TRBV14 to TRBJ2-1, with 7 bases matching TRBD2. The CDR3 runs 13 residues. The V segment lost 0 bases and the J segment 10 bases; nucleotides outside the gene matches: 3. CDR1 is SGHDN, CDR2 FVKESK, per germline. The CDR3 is CASSQDSLAEQFF. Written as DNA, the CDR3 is TGTGCCAGCAGCCAAGATTCACTAGCGGAGCAGTTCTTC.

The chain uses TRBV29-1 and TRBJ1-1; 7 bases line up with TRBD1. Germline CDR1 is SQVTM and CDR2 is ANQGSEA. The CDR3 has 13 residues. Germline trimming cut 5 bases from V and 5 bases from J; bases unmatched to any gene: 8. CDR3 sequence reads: CSVYGTARTEAFF. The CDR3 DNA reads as TGCAGCGTTTACGGGACAGCGAGGACTGAAGCTTTCTTT.

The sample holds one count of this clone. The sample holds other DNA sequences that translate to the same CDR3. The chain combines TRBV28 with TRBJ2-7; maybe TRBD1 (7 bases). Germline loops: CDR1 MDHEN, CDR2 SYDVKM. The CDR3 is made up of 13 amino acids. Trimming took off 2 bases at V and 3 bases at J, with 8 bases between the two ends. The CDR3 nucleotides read TGTGCCAGCAGTTTACAGGGGGGCTACGAGCAGTACTTC. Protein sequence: CASSLQGGYEQYF.

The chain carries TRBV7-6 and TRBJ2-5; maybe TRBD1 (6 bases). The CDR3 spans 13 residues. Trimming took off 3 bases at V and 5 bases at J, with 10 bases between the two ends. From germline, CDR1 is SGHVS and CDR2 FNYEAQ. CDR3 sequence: CASSLGRGETQYF. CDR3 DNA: TGTGCCAGCAGCTTGGGCAGGGGCGAGACCCAGTACTTC.

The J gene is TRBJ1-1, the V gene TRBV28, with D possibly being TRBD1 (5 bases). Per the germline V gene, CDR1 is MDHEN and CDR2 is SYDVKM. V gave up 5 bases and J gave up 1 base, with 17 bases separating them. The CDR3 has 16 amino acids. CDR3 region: CASSPGTLVGNTEAFF. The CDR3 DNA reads TGTGCCAGCAGTCCCGGGACTCTCGTCGGGAACACTGAAGCTTTCTTT.

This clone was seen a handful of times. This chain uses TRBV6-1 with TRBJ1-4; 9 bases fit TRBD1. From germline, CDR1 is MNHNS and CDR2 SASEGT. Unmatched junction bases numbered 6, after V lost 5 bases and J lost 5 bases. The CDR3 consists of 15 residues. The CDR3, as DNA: TGTGCCAGCAGTACTAAGACAGGGGGGAATGAAAAACTGTTTTTT. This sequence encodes CASSTKTGGNEKLFF.

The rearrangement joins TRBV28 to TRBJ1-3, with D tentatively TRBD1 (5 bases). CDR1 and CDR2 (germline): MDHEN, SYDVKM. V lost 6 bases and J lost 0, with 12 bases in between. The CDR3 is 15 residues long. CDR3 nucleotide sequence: TGTGCCAGCAGCCAAAGGGGACTCTCTGGAAACACCATATATTTT. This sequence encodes CASSQRGLSGNTIYF.